This TCR beta chain was sequenced in a study of T cell responses to AZD1222 COVID-19 vaccine. Study results and limitations: Close to half of all spike-specific TCRs reportedly target regions of the variants that are unmutated. The sample set comprised mostly white British donors with more females, and clonal diversity was possibly underestimated. When two AZD1222 doses had been given, Spike-specific TCR breadth and depth rose. Vaccine-associated CD4 TCRs ranged over spike, dominating at 160-218 and 743-854.

TCRdb's copy holds only in-frame clones and misses some; the assay was immunoSEQ multiplex PCR. Among 120,000 or so clones listed, roughly 87% were seen once. In the case of this clone: The antigen remains undetermined.

The material was peripheral blood, obtained on day 0 of AZD1222 vaccination. The TCR originated in an adult in good health.

CDR3 sequence: CASSQDWASGGLADTQYF. The CDR3 DNA sequence: TGTGCCAGCAGCCAAGATTGGGCTAGCGGGGGCCTGGCAGATACGCAGTATTTT. The chain couples TRBV4-2 to TRBJ2-3, with TRBD2 matching 10 bases. V shed 0 bases and J 4 bases; nucleotides not matched to a gene: 10. Germline V gene lookup returns CDR1 LGHNA and CDR2 YNFKEQ. CDR3 length equals 18 residues.